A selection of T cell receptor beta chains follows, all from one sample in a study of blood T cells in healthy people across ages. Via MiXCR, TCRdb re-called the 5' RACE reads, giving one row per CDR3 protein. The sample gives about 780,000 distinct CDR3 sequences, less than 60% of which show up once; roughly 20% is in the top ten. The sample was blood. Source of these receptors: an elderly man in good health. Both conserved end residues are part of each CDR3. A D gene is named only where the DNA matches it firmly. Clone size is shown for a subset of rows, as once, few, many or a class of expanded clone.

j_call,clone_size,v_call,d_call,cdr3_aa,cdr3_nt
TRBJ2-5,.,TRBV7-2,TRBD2,CASSISGRWQETQYF,TGTGCCAGCAGCATCAGCGGGAGGTGGCAAGAGACCCAGTACTTC
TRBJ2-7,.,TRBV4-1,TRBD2,CASSQGTSAHSYEQYF,TGCGCCAGCAGCCAAGGGACTAGCGCTCACTCCTACGAGCAGTACTTT
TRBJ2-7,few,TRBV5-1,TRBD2,CASSQGLAASYEQYF,TGCGCCAGCAGCCAGGGACTAGCGGCTTCCTACGAGCAGTACTTC
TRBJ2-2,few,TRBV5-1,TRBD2,CASSPTSGSLTGELFF,TGCGCCAGCAGCCCGACTAGCGGGAGTCTCACCGGGGAGCTGTTTTTT
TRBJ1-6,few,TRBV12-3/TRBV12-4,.,CASSQSSYNSPLHF,TGTGCCAGCAGCCAGAGCTCCTATAATTCACCCCTCCACTTT
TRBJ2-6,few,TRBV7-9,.,CASSHSRSGANVLTF,TGTGCCAGCAGCCACAGCCGCTCTGGGGCCAACGTCCTGACTTTC
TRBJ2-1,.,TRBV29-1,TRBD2,CSVGTSGGDNEQFF,TGCAGCGTCGGGACTAGCGGGGGGGACAATGAGCAGTTCTTC
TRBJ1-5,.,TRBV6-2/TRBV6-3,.,CAGSYSKGSRQPQHF,TGTGCCGGCAGTTACTCGAAGGGATCGCGGCAGCCCCAGCATTTT
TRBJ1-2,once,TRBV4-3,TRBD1,CASSQQYLTPGQGMSGYTF,TGCGCCAGCAGCCAACAATATCTCACTCCGGGACAGGGAATGAGCGGCTACACCTTC
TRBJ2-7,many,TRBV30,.,CAWRGVVSSYEQYF,TGTGCCTGGAGAGGGGTAGTCAGCTCCTACGAGCAGTACTTC
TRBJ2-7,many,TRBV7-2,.,CASSLKNEQYF,TGTGCCAGCAGCTTGAAGAACGAGCAGTACTTC
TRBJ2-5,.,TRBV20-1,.,CSASGKYQETQYF,TGCAGTGCTAGTGGGAAATACCAAGAGACCCAGTACTTC
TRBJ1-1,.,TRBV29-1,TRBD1,CSVVTGGFTEAFF,TGCAGCGTTGTGACAGGGGGCTTTACTGAAGCTTTCTTT
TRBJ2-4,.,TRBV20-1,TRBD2,CSARLAGGFKNIQYF,TGCAGTGCTAGACTAGCGGGGGGCTTCAAAAACATTCAGTACTTC
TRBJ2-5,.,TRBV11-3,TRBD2,CASSLISLAGAAETQYF,TGTGCCAGCAGCTTAATTAGCCTAGCGGGAGCGGCAGAGACCCAGTACTTC
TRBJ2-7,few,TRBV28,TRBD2,CASRKMGLAGGYEQYF,TGTGCCAGCCGCAAGATGGGACTAGCGGGGGGGTACGAGCAGTACTTC
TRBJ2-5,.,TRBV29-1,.,CNADPGAQETQYF,TGCAACGCAGATCCAGGGGCCCAAGAGACCCAGTACTTC
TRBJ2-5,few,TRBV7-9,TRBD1,CASSLYRGRRETQYF,TGTGCCAGCAGCCTCTACAGGGGGCGAAGGGAGACCCAGTACTTC
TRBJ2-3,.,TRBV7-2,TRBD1,CASSSDGTGTDTQYF,TGTGCCAGCAGCTCCGACGGGACAGGCACAGATACGCAGTATTTT
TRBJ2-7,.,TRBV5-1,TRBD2,CASSLGVGTSIHEQYF,TGCGCCAGCAGCTTGGGGGTTGGGACTAGCATCCATGAGCAGTACTTC
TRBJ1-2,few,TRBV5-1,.,CASSLDDGYTF,TGCGCCAGCAGCTTGGACGATGGCTACACCTTC
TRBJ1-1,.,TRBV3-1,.,CASSPRQENTEAFF,TGTGCCAGCAGCCCCAGACAGGAGAACACTGAAGCTTTCTTT
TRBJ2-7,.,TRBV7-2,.,CASSAQGGYEQYF,TGTGCCAGCAGCGCCCAGGGGGGGTACGAGCAGTACTTC
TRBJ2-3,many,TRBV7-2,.,CASSLVGGNTDTQYF,TGTGCCAGCAGCTTAGTGGGCGGGAACACAGATACGCAGTATTTT
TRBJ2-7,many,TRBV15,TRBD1,CATSRWIGGQGSYEQYF,TGTGCCACCAGCAGATGGATAGGTGGACAGGGATCCTACGAGCAGTACTTC
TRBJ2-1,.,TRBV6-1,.,CASSGLGPTYNEQFF,TGTGCCAGCAGTGGCCTAGGGCCTACCTACAATGAGCAGTTCTTC
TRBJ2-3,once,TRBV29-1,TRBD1,CSVDLGQGADTQYF,TGCAGCGTTGACTTGGGACAGGGAGCAGATACGCAGTATTTT
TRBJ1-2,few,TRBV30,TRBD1,CAWSGGDRGYGYTF,TGTGCCTGGAGTGGCGGGGACAGGGGGTATGGCTACACCTTC
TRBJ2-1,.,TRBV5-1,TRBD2,CASSSSGAHYNEQFF,TGCGCCAGCAGCTCGAGCGGGGCCCACTACAATGAGCAGTTCTTC
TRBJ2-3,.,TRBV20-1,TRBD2,CSAQGLAGVGDTQYF,TGCAGTGCTCAAGGACTAGCGGGAGTAGGCGATACGCAGTATTTT
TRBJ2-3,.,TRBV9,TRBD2,CASSVQRGGDTQYF,TGTGCCAGCAGCGTACAGCGGGGTGGGGATACGCAGTATTTT
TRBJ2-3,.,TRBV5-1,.,CASSPRDPGTDTQYF,TGCGCCAGCAGCCCTAGGGACCCAGGCACAGATACGCAGTATTTT
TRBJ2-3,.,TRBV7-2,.,CAPRAAAGTDTQYF,TGTGCCCCGCGGGCAGCGGCTGGCACAGATACGCAGTATTTT
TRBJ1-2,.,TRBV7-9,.,CASSLGSAYEGYTF,TGTGCCAGCAGCTTAGGGTCAGCGTACGAAGGCTACACCTTC
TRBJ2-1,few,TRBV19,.,CASSIEDNSYNEQFF,TGTGCCAGTAGTATAGAGGACAACTCCTACAATGAGCAGTTCTTC
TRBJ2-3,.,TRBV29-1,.,CSVVRRAGDTQYF,TGCAGCGTTGTTCGGCGGGCGGGGGATACGCAGTATTTT
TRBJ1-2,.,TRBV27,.,CASKENRGYGYTF,TGTGCCAGCAAGGAAAATCGGGGCTATGGCTACACCTTC
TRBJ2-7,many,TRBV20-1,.,CSARGSAYEQYF,TGCAGTGCTCGAGGATCAGCCTACGAGCAGTACTTC
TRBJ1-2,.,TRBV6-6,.,CASSYHSGGNYGHTF,TGTGCCAGCAGTTACCACTCGGGGGGCAACTATGGCCACACCTTC
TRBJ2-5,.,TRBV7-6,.,CASSSGRIQETQYF,TGTGCCAGCAGCTCCGGACGGATCCAAGAGACCCAGTACTTC
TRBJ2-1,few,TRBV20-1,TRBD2,CSASTSGRLTGEQFF,TGCAGTGCTTCGACTAGCGGGAGGTTGACCGGTGAGCAGTTCTTC
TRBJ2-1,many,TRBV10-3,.,CAISSEHNEQFF,TGTGCCATCAGCAGCGAACACAATGAGCAGTTCTTC
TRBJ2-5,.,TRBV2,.,CASRGTTQETQYF,TGTGCCAGCAGGGGGACAACCCAAGAGACCCAGTACTTC
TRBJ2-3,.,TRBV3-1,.,CASSQVIYFSTNPSTDTQYF,TGTGCCAGCAGCCAAGTGATATATTTTTCGACAAATCCTAGCACAGATACGCAGTATTTT
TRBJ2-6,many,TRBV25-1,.,CASSESVRANVLTF,TGTGCCAGCAGTGAATCCGTCAGGGCCAACGTCCTGACTTTC
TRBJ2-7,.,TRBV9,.,CASSVDMAYEQYF,TGTGCCAGCAGCGTAGATATGGCGTACGAGCAGTACTTC
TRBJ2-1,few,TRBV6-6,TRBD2,CASSDPGLAGGGEQFF,TGTGCCAGCAGTGACCCGGGACTAGCGGGAGGTGGTGAGCAGTTCTTC
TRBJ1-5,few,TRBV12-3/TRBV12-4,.,CASSLQGQIDQPQHF,TGTGCCAGCAGTTTACAGGGACAAATCGATCAGCCCCAGCATTTT